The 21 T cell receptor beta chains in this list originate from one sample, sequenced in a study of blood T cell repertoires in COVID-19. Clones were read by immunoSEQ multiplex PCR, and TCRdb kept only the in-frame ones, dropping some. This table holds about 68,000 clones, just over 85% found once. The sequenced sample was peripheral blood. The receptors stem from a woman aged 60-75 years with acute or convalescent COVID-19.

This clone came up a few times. The CDR3 DNA reads as TGTGCCTCAACCGGGACACCCTCCTACAATGAGCAGTTCTTC. As protein: CASTGTPSYNEQFF. This chain links TRBV30 with TRBJ2-1; maybe TRBD1 (6 bases). The CDR3 loop spans 14 amino acids. Germline values: CDR1 GTSNPN, CDR2 SVGIG (reference sequence). Trimming cost V 7 bases and J 0 bases, with 13 bases left between them. The variable domain in full, completed from reference TRBV30 and TRBJ2-1, reads SQTIHQWPATLVQPVGSPLSLECTVEGTSNPNLYWYRQAAGRGLQLLFYSVGIGQISSEVPQNLSASRPQDRQFILSSKKLLLSDSGFYLCASTGTPSYNEQFFGPGTRLTVL.

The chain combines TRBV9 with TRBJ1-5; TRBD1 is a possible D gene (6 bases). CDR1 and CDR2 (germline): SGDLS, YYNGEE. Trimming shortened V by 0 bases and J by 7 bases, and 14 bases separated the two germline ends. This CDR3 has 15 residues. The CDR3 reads CASSVDAGAGQPQHF. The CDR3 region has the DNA TGTGCCAGCAGCGTAGATGCGGGGGCCGGACAGCCCCAGCATTTT.

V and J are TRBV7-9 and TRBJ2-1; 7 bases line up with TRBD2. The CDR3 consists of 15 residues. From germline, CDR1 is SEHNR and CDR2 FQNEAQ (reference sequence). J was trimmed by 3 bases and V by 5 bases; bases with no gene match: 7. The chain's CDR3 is CASSQSGILYNEQFF. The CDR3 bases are TGTGCCAGCAGCCAGAGCGGGATCCTCTACAATGAGCAGTTCTTC.

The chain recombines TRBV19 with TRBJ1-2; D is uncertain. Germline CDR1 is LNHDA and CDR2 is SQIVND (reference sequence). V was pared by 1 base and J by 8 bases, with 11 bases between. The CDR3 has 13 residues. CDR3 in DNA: TGTGCCAGTAGTATAGGAGGCCGGTGGGGCTACACCTTC. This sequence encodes CASSIGGRWGYTF.

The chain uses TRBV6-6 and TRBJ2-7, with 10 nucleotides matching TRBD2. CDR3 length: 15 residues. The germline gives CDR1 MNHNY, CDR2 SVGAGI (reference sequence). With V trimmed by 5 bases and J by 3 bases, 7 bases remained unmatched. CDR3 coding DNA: TGTGCCAGCAGTCGGCTAGCGGGAGCCCACTACGAGCAGTACTTC. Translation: CASSRLAGAHYEQYF.

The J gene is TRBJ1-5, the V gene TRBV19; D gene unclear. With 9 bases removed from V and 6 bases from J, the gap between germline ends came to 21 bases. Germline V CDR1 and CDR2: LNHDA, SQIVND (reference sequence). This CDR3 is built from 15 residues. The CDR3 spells CASHPEKARLQPQHF. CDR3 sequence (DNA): TGTGCCAGCCATCCCGAGAAGGCGCGGCTTCAGCCCCAGCATTTT.

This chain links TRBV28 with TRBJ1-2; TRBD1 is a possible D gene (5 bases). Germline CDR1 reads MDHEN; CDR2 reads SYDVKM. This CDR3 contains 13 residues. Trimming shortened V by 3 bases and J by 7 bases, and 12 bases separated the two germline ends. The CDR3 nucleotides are TGTGCCAGCAGTTTTTGGCAGGGAAGTGGCTACACCTTC. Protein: CASSFWQGSGYTF.

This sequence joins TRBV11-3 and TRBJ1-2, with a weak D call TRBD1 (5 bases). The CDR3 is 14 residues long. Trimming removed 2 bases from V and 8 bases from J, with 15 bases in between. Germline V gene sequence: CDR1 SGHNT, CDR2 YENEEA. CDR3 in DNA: TGTGCCAGCAGCTTAAGGCAGGGCCGGTGCGGCTACACCTTC. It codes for CASSLRQGRCGYTF. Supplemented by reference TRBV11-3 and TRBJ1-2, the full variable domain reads EAGVVQSPRYKIIEKKQPVAFWCNPISGHNTLYWYLQNLGQGPELLIRYENEEAVDDSQLPKDRFSAERLKGVDSTLKIQPAELGDSAVYLCASSLRQGRCGYTFGSGTRLTVV.

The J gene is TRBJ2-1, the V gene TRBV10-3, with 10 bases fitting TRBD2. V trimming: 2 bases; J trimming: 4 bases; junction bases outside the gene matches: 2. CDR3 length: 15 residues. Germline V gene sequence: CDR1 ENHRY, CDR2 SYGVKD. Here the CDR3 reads CAISETSGIYNEQFF. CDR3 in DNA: TGTGCCATCAGTGAGACTAGCGGGATTTACAATGAGCAGTTCTTC.

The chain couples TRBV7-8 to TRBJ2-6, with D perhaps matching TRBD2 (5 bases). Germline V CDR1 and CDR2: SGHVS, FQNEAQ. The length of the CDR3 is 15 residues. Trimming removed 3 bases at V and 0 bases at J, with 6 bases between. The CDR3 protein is CASSFGSSGANVLTF. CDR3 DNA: TGTGCCAGCAGCTTTGGGAGCTCTGGGGCCAACGTCCTGACTTTC.

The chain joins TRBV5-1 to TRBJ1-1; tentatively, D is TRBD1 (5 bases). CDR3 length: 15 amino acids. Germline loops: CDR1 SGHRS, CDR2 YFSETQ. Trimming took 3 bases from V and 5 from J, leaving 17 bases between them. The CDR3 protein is CASSWVRQGETEAFF. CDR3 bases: TGCGCCAGCAGCTGGGTTCGGCAGGGTGAAACTGAAGCTTTCTTT. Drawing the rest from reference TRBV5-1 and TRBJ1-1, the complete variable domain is KAGVTQTPRYLIKTRGQQVTLSCSPISGHRSVSWYQQTPGQGLQFLFEYFSETQRNKGNFPGRFSGRQFSNSRSEMNVSTLELGDSALYLCASSWVRQGETEAFFGQGTRLTVV.

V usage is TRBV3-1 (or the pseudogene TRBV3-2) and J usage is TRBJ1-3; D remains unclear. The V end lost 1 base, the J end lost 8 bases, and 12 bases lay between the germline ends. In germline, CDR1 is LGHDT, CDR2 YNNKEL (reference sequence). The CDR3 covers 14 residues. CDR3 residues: CASSQGQFQDTIYF. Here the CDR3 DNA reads TGTGCCAGCAGCCAAGGGCAGTTTCAAGACACCATATATTTT.

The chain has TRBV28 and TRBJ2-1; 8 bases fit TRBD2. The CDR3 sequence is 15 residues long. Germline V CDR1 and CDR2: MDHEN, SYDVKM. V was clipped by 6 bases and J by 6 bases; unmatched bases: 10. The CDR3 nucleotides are TGTGCCAGCAGCCTATCCGGGACTAGAGGCAATGAGCAGTTCTTC. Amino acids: CASSLSGTRGNEQFF.

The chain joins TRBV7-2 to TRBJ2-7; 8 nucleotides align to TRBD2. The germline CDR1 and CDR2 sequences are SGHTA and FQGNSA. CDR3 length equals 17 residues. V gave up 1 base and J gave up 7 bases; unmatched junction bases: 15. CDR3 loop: CASSLEGGGAGALEQYF. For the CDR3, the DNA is TGTGCCAGCAGCTTAGAGGGTGGGGGAGCGGGAGCTTTGGAGCAGTACTTC.

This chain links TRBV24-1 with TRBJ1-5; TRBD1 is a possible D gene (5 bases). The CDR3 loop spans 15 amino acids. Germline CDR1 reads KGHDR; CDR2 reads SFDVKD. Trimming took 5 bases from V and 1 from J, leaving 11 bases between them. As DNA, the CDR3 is TGTGCCACCAGTGCTGGGGGGGAGAGCAATCAGCCCCAGCATTTT. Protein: CATSAGGESNQPQHF.

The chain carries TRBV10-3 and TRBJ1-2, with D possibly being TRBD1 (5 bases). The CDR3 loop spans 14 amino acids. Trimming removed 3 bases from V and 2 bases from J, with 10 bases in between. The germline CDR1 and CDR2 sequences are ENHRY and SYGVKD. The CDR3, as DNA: TGTGCCATCAGTGATTCCCACAGGAACTATGGCTACACCTTC. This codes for CAISDSHRNYGYTF.

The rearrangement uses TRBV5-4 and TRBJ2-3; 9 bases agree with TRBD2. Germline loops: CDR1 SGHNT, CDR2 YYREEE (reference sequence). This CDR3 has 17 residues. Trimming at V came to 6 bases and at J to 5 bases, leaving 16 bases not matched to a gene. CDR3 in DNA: TGTGCCAGCACCTTTGGGCTAGCGGGACCCGGGGGAGATACGCAGTATTTT. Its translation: CASTFGLAGPGGDTQYF.

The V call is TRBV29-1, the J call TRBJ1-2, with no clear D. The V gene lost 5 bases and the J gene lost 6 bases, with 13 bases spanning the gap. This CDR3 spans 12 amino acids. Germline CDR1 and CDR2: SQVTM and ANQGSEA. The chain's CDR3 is CSVWAANDGYTF. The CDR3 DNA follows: TGCAGCGTTTGGGCAGCCAACGATGGCTACACCTTC.

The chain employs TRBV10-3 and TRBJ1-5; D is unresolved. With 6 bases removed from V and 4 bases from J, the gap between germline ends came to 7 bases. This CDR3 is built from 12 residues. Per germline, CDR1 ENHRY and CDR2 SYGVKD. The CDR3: CAISSVNQPQHF. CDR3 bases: TGTGCCATCAGCTCTGTAAATCAGCCCCAGCATTTT.

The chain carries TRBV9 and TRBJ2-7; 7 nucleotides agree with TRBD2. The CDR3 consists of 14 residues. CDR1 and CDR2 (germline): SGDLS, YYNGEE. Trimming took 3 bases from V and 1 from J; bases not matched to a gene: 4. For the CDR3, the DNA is TGTGCCAGCAGCGATGGCGGGAGATCCTACGAGCAGTACTTC. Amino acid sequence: CASSDGGRSYEQYF.

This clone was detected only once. The CDR3 nucleotides read TGTGCCAGCAGTTCCGACTTCGGCAGGGCGAACACTGAAGCTTTCTTT. This translates into CASSSDFGRANTEAFF. V usage is TRBV28 and J usage is TRBJ1-1; maybe TRBD1 (5 bases). Trimming cost V 4 bases and J 1 base, with 16 bases left between them. The CDR3 has 16 amino acids. In germline, CDR1 is MDHEN, CDR2 SYDVKM.